This T cell receptor beta chain was sequenced in a study of cytomegalovirus exposure and HLA in healthy donors. Study-wide results and caveats: Most TCR sequences were seen very rarely across donors, but some public TCRs occurred in many.

It was with 60 Vbeta and 13 Jbeta primers that the PCR ran. Only in-frame clones appear in the TCRdb table, and some are missing; sequencing was by immunoSEQ multiplex PCR. The sample holds hundreds of thousands of clones, 77% seen once. Germline V lookup: CDR1 SGHRS, CDR2 YFSETQ. The length of the CDR3 is 13 residues. J lost 3 bases, V lost 7 bases, and 6 bases had no gene match. Of note for this clone: Its antigen is still unknown.

The chain recombines TRBV5-1 with TRBJ2-7, with TRBD1 matching over 8 bases. The TCR originated in a woman aged 60 to 75 in good health and CMV-seropositive. Material for sequencing was PBMCs. The chain's CDR3 is CASGQGLGYEQYF. The CDR3 nucleotides read TGCGCCAGCGGACAGGGTCTGGGCTACGAGCAGTACTTC.